One and the same sample provided the 28 T cell receptor beta chains below, sequenced in a study of cytomegalovirus exposure and HLA in healthy donors. PCR involved 60 Vbeta and 13 Jbeta primers. Method: immunoSEQ multiplex PCR; TCRdb's copy keeps in-frame clones and lacks some. The data hold around 80,000 clones, with 10% observed a single time. The sequenced sample was PBMCs. Receptors were obtained from a man between 60 and 70 years old in good health and CMV-seropositive.

The chain has TRBV6-1 and TRBJ1-1; 8 nucleotides agree with TRBD1. J lost 4 bases, V lost 1 base, and 8 bases had no gene match. CDR3 size: 16 residues. Germline V CDR1 and CDR2: MNHNS, SASEGT. DNA for the CDR3: TGTGCCAGCAGTGAAGAGAGGGGCAGGGGGCCCACTGAAGCTTTCTTT. This sequence encodes CASSEERGRGPTEAFF.

The rearrangement joins TRBV6-5 to TRBJ2-7; TRBD1 aligns across 7 bases. CDR1 and CDR2 (germline): MNHEY, SVGAGI. After removal of 5 bases from V and 0 bases from J, the junction contained 7 bases not matched to a gene. The CDR3 runs 15 residues. Written as DNA, the CDR3 is TGTGCCAGCAGTACGGACAGGAAAAGCTCCTACGAGCAGTACGTC. Its translation is CASSTDRKSSYEQYV.

The chain recombines TRBV28 with TRBJ2-3; D might be TRBD2 (6 bases). CDR1 and CDR2 from the germline V gene are MDHEN and SYDVKM. The CDR3 length is 13 residues. The ends were cut back, 3 bases at V and 6 bases at J, with 10 bases in the middle. The CDR3, as DNA: TGTGCCAGCAGTTTCACTAGCTACGATACGCAGTATTTT. It yields the protein CASSFTSYDTQYF.

This clone was detected a few times. This chain uses TRBV7-9 with TRBJ2-1; D is unresolved. The length of the CDR3 is 13 residues. Germline V gene data show CDR1 as SEHNR and CDR2 as FQNEAQ (reference sequence). The V end lost 1 base, the J end lost 5 bases, and 6 bases lay between the germline ends. CDR3 bases: TGTGCCAGCAGCTTAGTACAGCACAATGAGCAGTTCTTC. It encodes CASSLVQHNEQFF.

The genes are TRBV6-1 and TRBJ2-4; 10 bases line up with TRBD1. Germline CDR1 and CDR2: MNHNS and SASEGT. J lost 6 bases, V lost 8 bases, and 1 base had no gene match. The CDR3 runs 12 residues. CDR3 sequence: CASRDRGNIQYF. DNA of the CDR3: TGTGCCAGCCGGGACAGGGGAAACATTCAGTACTTC.

V is TRBV5-1 and J is TRBJ1-4; 12 nucleotides match TRBD1. The CDR3 has 15 amino acids. The trim removed 0 bases at V and 8 bases at J, leaving 2 bases unmatched. Germline V gene sequence: CDR1 SGHRS, CDR2 YFSETQ. This CDR3 reads CASSLGGTGGEKLFF. The CDR3 bases are TGCGCCAGCAGCTTGGGGGGGACAGGGGGCGAAAAACTGTTTTTT.

This rearrangement joins TRBV10-3 to TRBJ1-1, with D unclear. Trimming took 3 bases from V and 0 from J, leaving 11 bases between them. Germline CDR1 and CDR2: ENHRY and SYGVKD. CDR3 length: 15 residues. This CDR3 reads CAISDHFTVNTEAFF. CDR3 sequence (DNA): TGTGCCATCAGTGATCATTTTACAGTGAACACTGAAGCTTTCTTT.

As regards this clone: One end of the junction does not line up with germline, which may come from a read error. The chain is built from TRBV6-6 and TRBJ1-2; TRBD1 matches at 10 bases. The CDR3 is 14 amino acids. The germline gives CDR1 MNHNY, CDR2 SVGAGI (reference sequence). As DNA, the CDR3 is TGTGCCAGCAGTTACCCGCCTCCGGGACAGGGGTTGCCCTTC. This encodes CASSYPPPGQGLPF.

This clone was detected only a few times. This chain joins TRBV6-1 and TRBJ2-5, with 13 bases matching TRBD2. V gave up 6 bases and J gave up 1 base; unmatched junction bases: 2. The CDR3 is 15 residues long. Germline V gives CDR1 MNHNS, CDR2 SASEGT. The chain's CDR3 is CASRGTSGTQETQYF. The CDR3 bases are TGTGCCAGCAGAGGGACTAGCGGGACCCAAGAGACCCAGTACTTC.

This clone was seen ten or more times. This chain links TRBV19 with TRBJ2-7, with 7 bases lining up with TRBD1. Losses at the gene ends were 10 bases for V and 6 bases for J; bases not matched to a gene: 12. Germline V gene lookup returns CDR1 LNHDA and CDR2 SQIVND (reference sequence). This CDR3 comprises 13 residues. The DNA for the CDR3 is TGTGCCACCAAGGGGCAGGGGGAGTTCGAGCAGTACTTC. Protein product: CATKGQGEFEQYF.

This clone was seen a handful of times. This chain uses TRBV7-6 with TRBJ2-3; 8 bases match TRBD2. This CDR3 spans 16 amino acids. From germline, CDR1 is SGHVS and CDR2 FNYEAQ. Losses at the gene ends were 3 bases for V and 1 base for J; bases not matched to a gene: 6. CDR3 bases: TGTGCCAGCAGCTTCTCGGAAGCGGGGGGCACAGATACGCAGTATTTT. This sequence encodes CASSFSEAGGTDTQYF. Combining the CDR3 with reference TRBV7-6 and TRBJ2-3 gives the whole variable domain GAGVSQSPRYKVTKRGQDVALRCDPISGHVSLYWYRQALGQGPEFLTYFNYEAQQDKSGLPNDRFSAERPEGSISTLTIQRTEQRDSAMYRCASSFSEAGGTDTQYFGPGTRLTVL.

This clone was seen a few times. V is TRBV2 and J is TRBJ2-5; D is possibly TRBD1 (6 bases). This CDR3 has 17 amino acids. Germline assignment: CDR1 SNHLY and CDR2 FYNNEI. Trimming removed 5 bases at V and 2 bases at J, with 21 bases between. The chain's CDR3 is CASSWNLGQNLQETQYF. The CDR3 bases are TGTGCCAGCAGTTGGAATTTAGGACAGAATCTACAAGAGACCCAGTACTTC.

V is TRBV19 and J is TRBJ2-7; 7 nucleotides line up with TRBD1. This CDR3 is 13 amino acids long. Germline V gene lookup returns CDR1 LNHDA and CDR2 SQIVND (reference sequence). The junction had 2 bases not matched to a gene; V was cut back by 6 bases and J by 0 bases. The CDR3 DNA reads TGTGCCAGTAGCCGGGACAGCTCCTACGAGCAGTACTTC. Translated: CASSRDSSYEQYF.

This clone showed up just a few times. The chain links TRBV30 to TRBJ1-1; D possibly corresponds to TRBD1 (5 bases). The CDR3 runs to 13 residues. CDR1 GTSNPN and CDR2 SVGIG come from the germline V gene (reference sequence). Trimming stripped 3 bases from V and 7 bases from J, with 15 bases between. The CDR3 sequence is CAWSRDWEGEAFF. CDR3 DNA sequence: TGTGCCTGGAGCAGGGACTGGGAGGGTGAAGCTTTCTTT.

There are a few counts of this clone. The CDR3 sequence: CASGGTSGSNEQYF. The CDR3 DNA is TGTGCCAGCGGTGGGACTAGCGGGAGCAACGAGCAGTACTTC. The J gene is TRBJ2-7, the V gene TRBV25-1; the match to TRBD2 covers 14 bases. V trimming: 8 bases; J trimming: 5 bases; junction bases outside the gene matches: 5. CDR1 MGHDK and CDR2 SYGVNS come from the germline V gene. The CDR3 sequence is 14 residues long.

This sequence joins TRBV9 and TRBJ2-3, with 12 bases aligning to TRBD2. The length of the CDR3 is 16 residues. The ends lost 0 bases at V and 5 bases at J; junction bases unmatched: 4. Germline V CDR1 and CDR2: SGDLS, YYNGEE. The CDR3 DNA reads as TGTGCCAGCAGCGTAGCTAGCGGGGGGGCAGTAGATACGCAGTATTTT. Translated, it gives CASSVASGGAVDTQYF.

The chain has TRBV7-3 and TRBJ1-4; tentatively, D is TRBD1 (5 bases). The V and J ends lost 5 bases and 5 bases respectively, with 15 bases between them. The CDR3 totals 15 residues. Germline CDR1 and CDR2: SGHTA and FQGTGA. CDR3 nucleotides: TGTGCCAGCAGCAACGACAGTTCCGCCAATGAAAAACTGTTTTTT. Its protein is CASSNDSSANEKLFF.

The chain employs TRBV10-3 and TRBJ1-5, with D possibly being TRBD1 (5 bases). The CDR3 spans 13 residues. CDR1 and CDR2 (germline): ENHRY, SYGVKD. The V end was cut by 11 bases, the J end by 3 bases, with 14 bases between. The CDR3 sequence is CALQGLYNQPQHF. The DNA of the CDR3 is TGTGCCCTGCAGGGACTGTACAATCAGCCCCAGCATTTT.

The chain has TRBV18 and TRBJ2-7; no definite D call. Germline V lookup: CDR1 KGHSH, CDR2 LQKENI. This CDR3 spans 14 amino acids. V shed 3 bases and J shed 6 bases, with 15 bases lying between them. The CDR3 nucleotides read TGTGCCAGCTCACCGCCGACTGGCGCGTCCGAGCAGTACTTC. Encoded protein: CASSPPTGASEQYF.

This clone was seen a handful of times. The J gene is TRBJ1-5, the V gene TRBV29-1, with TRBD1 as a possible D gene (5 bases). The germline V and J ends were trimmed by 4 bases and 4 bases, with 11 bases remaining between them. The CDR3 is 13 amino acids. The V gene's germline CDR1 is SQVTM and CDR2 ANQGSEA. DNA of the CDR3: TGCAGCGTTGGAGACAGTTTAAATCAGCCCCAGCATTTT. Protein product: CSVGDSLNQPQHF.

This clone was picked up a small number of times. V gene TRBV2 combines with J gene TRBJ2-1; 11 bases agree with TRBD2. The germline CDR1 and CDR2 sequences are SNHLY and FYNNEI. CDR3 length: 15 amino acids. Trimming removed 4 bases from V and 4 bases from J; junction bases left unmatched: 3. CDR3 sequence (DNA): TGTGCCAGCAGTGGAAGACTAGCGGGATACAATGAGCAGTTCTTC. This encodes CASSGRLAGYNEQFF.

There are a few counts of this clone. The chain is built from TRBV5-4 and TRBJ2-5; D possibly corresponds to TRBD2 (7 bases). The CDR3 spans 17 residues. V dropped 0 bases and J dropped 1 base, with 16 bases sitting between them. In germline, CDR1 is SGHNT, CDR2 YYREEE (reference sequence). The CDR3 region is CASSLVGAGALQETQYF. The CDR3 nucleotides read TGTGCCAGCAGCTTGGTTGGTGCGGGGGCCCTCCAAGAGACCCAGTACTTC.

This clone has only a few counts. V gene TRBV7-6 combines with J gene TRBJ2-7; TRBD2 aligns across 13 bases. The ends lost 5 bases at V and 0 bases at J; junction bases unmatched: 7. CDR3 length: 17 amino acids. Per the germline V gene, CDR1 is SGHVS and CDR2 is FNYEAQ. This chain's CDR3 is CASSPRLAGGSSYEQYF. In DNA, the CDR3 is TGTGCCAGCAGCCCACGACTAGCGGGAGGCTCCTCCTACGAGCAGTACTTC.

The count of this clone is one. The chain has TRBV5-1 and TRBJ2-1; possibly TRBD2 for D (7 bases). In germline, CDR1 is SGHRS, CDR2 YFSETQ. Trimming cost V 3 bases and J 0 bases, with 10 bases left between them. This CDR3 is 15 amino acids long. The CDR3 is CASSSGGSSYNEQFF. CDR3 DNA sequence: TGCGCCAGCAGCTCGGGGGGCAGCTCCTACAATGAGCAGTTCTTC.

This clone was seen a few times. The V gene is TRBV11-3, the J gene TRBJ2-1; D is uncertain. Germline lookup yields CDR1 SGHNT and CDR2 YENEEA. The CDR3 loop spans 15 amino acids. With 0 bases removed from V and 0 bases from J, the gap between germline ends came to 6 bases. The CDR3 region has the DNA TGTGCCAGCAGCTTAGAGGTGAGCTCCTACAATGAGCAGTTCTTC. It translates to CASSLEVSSYNEQFF.

The J gene is TRBJ2-2, the V gene TRBV27, with 10 nucleotides matching TRBD1. The V segment lost 7 bases and the J segment 1 base; nucleotides outside the gene matches: 3. Looked up from germline, CDR1 is MNHEY and CDR2 is SMNVEV (reference sequence). This CDR3 comprises 15 residues. The CDR3 loop is CASTDRGRNTGELFF. The CDR3 DNA sequence: TGTGCCAGCACCGACAGGGGGCGGAACACCGGGGAGCTGTTTTTT.

A few counts support this clone. The CDR3 DNA reads as TGTGCCAGCAGCGTCGGCGGGATCGGGGAAGCTTTCTTT. Translating it yields CASSVGGIGEAFF. The chain couples TRBV9 to TRBJ1-1; D is uncertain. The V gene's germline CDR1 is SGDLS and CDR2 YYNGEE. V was cut by 2 bases and J by 8 bases, with 13 bases left in between. There are 13 residues in the CDR3.

In nucleotides, the CDR3 is TGTGCCAGCAGTTTTACGGCAGGGAGCAATCAGCCCCAGCATTTT. As protein: CASSFTAGSNQPQHF. The chain has TRBV27 and TRBJ1-5; perhaps TRBD1 as D (5 bases). The ends were cut back, 3 bases at V and 1 base at J, with 10 bases in the middle. The germline V gene has CDR1 MNHEY and CDR2 SMNVEV (reference sequence). The CDR3 is 15 amino acids.